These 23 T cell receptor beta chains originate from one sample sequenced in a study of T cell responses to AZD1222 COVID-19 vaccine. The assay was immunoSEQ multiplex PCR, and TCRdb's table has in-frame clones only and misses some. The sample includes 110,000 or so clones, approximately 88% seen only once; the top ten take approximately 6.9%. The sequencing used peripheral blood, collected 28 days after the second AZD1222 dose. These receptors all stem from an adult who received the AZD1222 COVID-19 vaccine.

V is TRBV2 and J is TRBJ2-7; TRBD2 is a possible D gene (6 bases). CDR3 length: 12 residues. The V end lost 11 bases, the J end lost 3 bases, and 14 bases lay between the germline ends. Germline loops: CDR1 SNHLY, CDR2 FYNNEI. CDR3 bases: TGTGCCGGAGGGACGGAATACTACGAGCAGTACTTC. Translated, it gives CAGGTEYYEQYF. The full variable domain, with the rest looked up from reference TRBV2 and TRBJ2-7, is EPEVTQTPSHQVTQMGQEVILRCVPISNHLYFYWYRQILGQKVEFLVSFYNNEISEKSEIFDDQFSVERPDGSNFTLKIRSTKLEDSAMYFCAGGTEYYEQYFGPGTRLTVT.

The CDR3 bases are TGTGCCAGCAGTGGTGATAAGGTCCTCTATGGCTACACCTTC. It is translated as CASSGDKVLYGYTF. The chain couples TRBV2 to TRBJ1-2; D not resolved. The CDR3 is made up of 14 amino acids. CDR1 and CDR2 (germline): SNHLY, FYNNEI. Trimming removed 4 bases from V and 4 bases from J, with 13 bases in between.

CDR3 coding DNA: TGTGCCAGCAGCCCCTTTCCGCGCAGGGGGGTCTACAATGAGCAGTTCTTC. It is translated as CASSPFPRRGVYNEQFF. This rearrangement joins TRBV7-2 to TRBJ2-1; D possibly corresponds to TRBD1 (7 bases). Trimming shortened V by 5 bases and J by 3 bases, and 20 bases separated the two germline ends. The CDR3 loop spans 17 amino acids. The germline CDR1 and CDR2 sequences are SGHTA and FQGNSA.

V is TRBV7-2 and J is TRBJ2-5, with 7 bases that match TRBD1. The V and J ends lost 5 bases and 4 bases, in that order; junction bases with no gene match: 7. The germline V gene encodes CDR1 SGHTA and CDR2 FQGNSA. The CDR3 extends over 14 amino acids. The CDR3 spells CASSTGDRRETQYF. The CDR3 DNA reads TGTGCCAGCAGCACAGGGGACAGAAGAGAGACCCAGTACTTC.

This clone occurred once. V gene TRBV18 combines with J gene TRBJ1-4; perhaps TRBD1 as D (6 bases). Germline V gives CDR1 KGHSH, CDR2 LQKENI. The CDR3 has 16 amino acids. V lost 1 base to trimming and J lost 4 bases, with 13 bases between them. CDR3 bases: TGTGCCAGCTCACCACAATCAGGGGTGATTAATGAAAAACTGTTTTTT. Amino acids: CASSPQSGVINEKLFF. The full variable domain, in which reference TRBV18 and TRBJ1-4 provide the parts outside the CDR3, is NAGVMQNPRHLVRRRGQEARLRCSPMKGHSHVYWYRQLPEEGLKFMVYLQKENIIDESGMPKERFSAEFPKEGPSILRIQQVVRGDSAAYFCASSPQSGVINEKLFFGSGTQLSVL.

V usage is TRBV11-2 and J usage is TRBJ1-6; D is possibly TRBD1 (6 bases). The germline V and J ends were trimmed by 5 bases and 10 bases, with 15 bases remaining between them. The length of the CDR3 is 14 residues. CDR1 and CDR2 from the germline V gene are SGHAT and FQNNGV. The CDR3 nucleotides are TGTGCCAGCAGCCTCCGGGACAAAGGCTCACCCCTCCACTTT. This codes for CASSLRDKGSPLHF.

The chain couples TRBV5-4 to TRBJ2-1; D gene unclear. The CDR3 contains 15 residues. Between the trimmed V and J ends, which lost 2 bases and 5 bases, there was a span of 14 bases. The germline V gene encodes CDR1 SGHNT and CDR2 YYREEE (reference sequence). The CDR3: CASSFVRLGDNEQFF. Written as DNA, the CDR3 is TGTGCCAGCAGCTTCGTTAGGTTAGGCGACAATGAGCAGTTCTTC.

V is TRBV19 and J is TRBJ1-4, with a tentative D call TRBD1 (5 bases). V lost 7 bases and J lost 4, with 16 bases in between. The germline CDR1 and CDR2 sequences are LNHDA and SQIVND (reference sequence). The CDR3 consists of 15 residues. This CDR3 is CASTRGVTVNEKLFF. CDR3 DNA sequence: TGTGCCAGTACCCGGGGGGTAACCGTTAATGAAAAACTGTTTTTT.

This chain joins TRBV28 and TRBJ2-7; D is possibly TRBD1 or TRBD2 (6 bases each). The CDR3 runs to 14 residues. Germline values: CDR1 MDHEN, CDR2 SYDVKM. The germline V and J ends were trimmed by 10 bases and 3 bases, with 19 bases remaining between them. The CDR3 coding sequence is TGTGCCACCATGTCGGGGGCAGGGATCTACGAGCAGTACTTC. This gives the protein CATMSGAGIYEQYF. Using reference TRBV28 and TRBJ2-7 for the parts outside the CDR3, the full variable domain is DVKVTQSSRYLVKRTGEKVFLECVQDMDHENMFWYRQDPGLGLRLIYFSYDVKMKEKGDIPEGYSVSREKKERFSLILESASTNQTSMYLCATMSGAGIYEQYFGPGTRLTVT.

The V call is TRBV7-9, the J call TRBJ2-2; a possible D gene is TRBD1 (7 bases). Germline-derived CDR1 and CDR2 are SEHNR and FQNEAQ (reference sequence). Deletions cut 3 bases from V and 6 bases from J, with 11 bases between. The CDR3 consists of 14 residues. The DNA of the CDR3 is TGTGCCAGCAGCTTGCAGGGGGGAGCCGGGGAGCTGTTTTTT. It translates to CASSLQGGAGELFF.

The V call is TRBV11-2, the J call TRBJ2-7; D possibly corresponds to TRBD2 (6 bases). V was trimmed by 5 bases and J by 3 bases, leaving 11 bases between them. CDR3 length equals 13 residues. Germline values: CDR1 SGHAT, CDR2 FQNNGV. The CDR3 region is CASSEVRGYEQYF. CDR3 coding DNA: TGTGCCAGCAGCGAAGTGCGGGGCTACGAGCAGTACTTC. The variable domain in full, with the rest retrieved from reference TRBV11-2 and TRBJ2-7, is EAGVAQSPRYKIIEKRQSVAFWCNPISGHATLYWYQQILGQGPKLLIQFQNNGVVDDSQLPKDRFSAERLKGVDSTLKIQPAKLEDSAVYLCASSEVRGYEQYFGPGTRLTVT.

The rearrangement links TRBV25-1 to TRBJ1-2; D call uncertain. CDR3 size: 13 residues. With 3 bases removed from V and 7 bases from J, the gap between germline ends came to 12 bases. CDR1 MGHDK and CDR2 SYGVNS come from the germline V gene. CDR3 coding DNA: TGTGCCAGCAGTGATTGGGGAGGTACTGGCTACACCTTC. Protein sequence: CASSDWGGTGYTF.

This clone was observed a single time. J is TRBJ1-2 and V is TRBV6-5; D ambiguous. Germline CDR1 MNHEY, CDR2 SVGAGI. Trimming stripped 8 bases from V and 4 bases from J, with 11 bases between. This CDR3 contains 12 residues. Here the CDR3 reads CASGSLPYGYTF. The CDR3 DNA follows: TGTGCCAGCGGGTCACTCCCCTATGGCTACACCTTC.

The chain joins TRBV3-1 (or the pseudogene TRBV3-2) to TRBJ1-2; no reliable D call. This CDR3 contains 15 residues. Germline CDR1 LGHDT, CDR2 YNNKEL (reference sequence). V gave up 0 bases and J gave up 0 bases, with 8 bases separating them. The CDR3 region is CASSQEAGPNYGYTF. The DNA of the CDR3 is TGTGCCAGCAGCCAAGAAGCAGGACCTAACTATGGCTACACCTTC.

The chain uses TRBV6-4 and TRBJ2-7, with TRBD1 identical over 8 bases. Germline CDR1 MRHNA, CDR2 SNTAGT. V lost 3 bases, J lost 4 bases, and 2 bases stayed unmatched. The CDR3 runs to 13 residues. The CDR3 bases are TGTGCCAGCAGTGAACAGGGGGGATACGAGCAGTACTTC. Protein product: CASSEQGGYEQYF.

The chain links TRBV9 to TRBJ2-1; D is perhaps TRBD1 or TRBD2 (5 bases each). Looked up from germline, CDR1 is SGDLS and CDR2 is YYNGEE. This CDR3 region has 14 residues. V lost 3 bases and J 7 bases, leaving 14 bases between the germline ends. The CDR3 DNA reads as TGTGCCAGCAGCGAGGGGACGATGTCAAATGAGCAGTTCTTC. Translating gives CASSEGTMSNEQFF. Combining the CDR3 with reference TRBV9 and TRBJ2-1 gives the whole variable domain DSGVTQTPKHLITATGQRVTLRCSPRSGDLSVYWYQQSLDQGLQFLIQYYNGEERAKGNILERFSAQQFPDLHSELNLSSLELGDSALYFCASSEGTMSNEQFFGPGTRLTVL.

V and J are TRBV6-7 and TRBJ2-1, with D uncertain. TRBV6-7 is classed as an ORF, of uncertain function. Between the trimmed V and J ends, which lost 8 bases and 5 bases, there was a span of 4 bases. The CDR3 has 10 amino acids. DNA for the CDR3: TGTGCCAGCTGTGACAATGAGCAGTTCTTC. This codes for CASCDNEQFF.

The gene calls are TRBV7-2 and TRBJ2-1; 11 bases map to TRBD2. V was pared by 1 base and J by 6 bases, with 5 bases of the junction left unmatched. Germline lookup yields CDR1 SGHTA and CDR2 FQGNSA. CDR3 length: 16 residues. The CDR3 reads CASSLGIAGGPNEQFF. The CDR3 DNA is TGTGCCAGCAGCTTAGGGATAGCGGGGGGGCCCAATGAGCAGTTCTTC.

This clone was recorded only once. The CDR3 region has the DNA TGTGCCAGCAGCCCCGGGCCATTTGAAGCTTTCTTT. Protein: CASSPGPFEAFF. The V gene is TRBV7-9, the J gene TRBJ1-1; D gene ambiguous. Trimming removed 5 bases at V and 7 bases at J, with 11 bases between. CDR1 is SEHNR and CDR2 is FQNEAQ in the germline V gene (reference sequence). The CDR3 totals 12 residues.

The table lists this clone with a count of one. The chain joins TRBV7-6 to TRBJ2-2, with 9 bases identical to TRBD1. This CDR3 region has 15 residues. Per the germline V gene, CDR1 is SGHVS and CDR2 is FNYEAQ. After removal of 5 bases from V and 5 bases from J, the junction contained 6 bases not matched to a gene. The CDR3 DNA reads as TGTGCCAGCAGCCCGGGACAGGGAGGGACCGGGGAGCTGTTTTTT. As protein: CASSPGQGGTGELFF.

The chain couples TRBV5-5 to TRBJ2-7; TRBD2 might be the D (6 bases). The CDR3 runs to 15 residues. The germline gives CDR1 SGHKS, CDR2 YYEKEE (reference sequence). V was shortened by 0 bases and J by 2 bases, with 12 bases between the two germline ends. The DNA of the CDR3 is TGTGCCAGCAGCTTGGTTATTAGCGGCACCTACGAGCAGTACTTC. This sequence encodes CASSLVISGTYEQYF.

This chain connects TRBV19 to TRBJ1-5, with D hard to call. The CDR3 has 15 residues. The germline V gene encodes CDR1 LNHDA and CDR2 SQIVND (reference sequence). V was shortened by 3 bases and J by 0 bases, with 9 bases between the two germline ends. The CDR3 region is CASSIGVYSNQPQHF. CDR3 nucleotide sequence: TGTGCCAGTAGTATTGGGGTATATAGCAATCAGCCCCAGCATTTT.

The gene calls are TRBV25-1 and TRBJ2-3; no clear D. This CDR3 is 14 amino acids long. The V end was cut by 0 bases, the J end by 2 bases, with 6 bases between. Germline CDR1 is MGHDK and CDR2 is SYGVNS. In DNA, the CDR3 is TGTGCCAGCAGTGAATATGCCCTCACAGATACGCAGTATTTT. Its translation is CASSEYALTDTQYF.